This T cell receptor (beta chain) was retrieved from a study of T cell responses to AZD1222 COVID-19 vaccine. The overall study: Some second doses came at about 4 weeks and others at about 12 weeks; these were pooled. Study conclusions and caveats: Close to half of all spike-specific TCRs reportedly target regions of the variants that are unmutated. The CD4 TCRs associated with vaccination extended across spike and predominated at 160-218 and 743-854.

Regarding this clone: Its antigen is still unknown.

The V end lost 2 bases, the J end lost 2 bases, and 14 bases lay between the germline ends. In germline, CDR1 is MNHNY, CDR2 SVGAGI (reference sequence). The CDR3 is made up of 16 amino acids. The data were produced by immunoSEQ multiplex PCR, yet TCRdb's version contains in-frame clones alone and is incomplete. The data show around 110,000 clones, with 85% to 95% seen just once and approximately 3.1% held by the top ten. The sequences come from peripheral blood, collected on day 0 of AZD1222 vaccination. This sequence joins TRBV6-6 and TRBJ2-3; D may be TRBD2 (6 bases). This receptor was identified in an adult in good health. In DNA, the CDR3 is TGTGCCAGCAGTTACAGGTCGGGCGGGGTCACAGATACGCAGTATTTT. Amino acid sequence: CASSYRSGGVTDTQYF.